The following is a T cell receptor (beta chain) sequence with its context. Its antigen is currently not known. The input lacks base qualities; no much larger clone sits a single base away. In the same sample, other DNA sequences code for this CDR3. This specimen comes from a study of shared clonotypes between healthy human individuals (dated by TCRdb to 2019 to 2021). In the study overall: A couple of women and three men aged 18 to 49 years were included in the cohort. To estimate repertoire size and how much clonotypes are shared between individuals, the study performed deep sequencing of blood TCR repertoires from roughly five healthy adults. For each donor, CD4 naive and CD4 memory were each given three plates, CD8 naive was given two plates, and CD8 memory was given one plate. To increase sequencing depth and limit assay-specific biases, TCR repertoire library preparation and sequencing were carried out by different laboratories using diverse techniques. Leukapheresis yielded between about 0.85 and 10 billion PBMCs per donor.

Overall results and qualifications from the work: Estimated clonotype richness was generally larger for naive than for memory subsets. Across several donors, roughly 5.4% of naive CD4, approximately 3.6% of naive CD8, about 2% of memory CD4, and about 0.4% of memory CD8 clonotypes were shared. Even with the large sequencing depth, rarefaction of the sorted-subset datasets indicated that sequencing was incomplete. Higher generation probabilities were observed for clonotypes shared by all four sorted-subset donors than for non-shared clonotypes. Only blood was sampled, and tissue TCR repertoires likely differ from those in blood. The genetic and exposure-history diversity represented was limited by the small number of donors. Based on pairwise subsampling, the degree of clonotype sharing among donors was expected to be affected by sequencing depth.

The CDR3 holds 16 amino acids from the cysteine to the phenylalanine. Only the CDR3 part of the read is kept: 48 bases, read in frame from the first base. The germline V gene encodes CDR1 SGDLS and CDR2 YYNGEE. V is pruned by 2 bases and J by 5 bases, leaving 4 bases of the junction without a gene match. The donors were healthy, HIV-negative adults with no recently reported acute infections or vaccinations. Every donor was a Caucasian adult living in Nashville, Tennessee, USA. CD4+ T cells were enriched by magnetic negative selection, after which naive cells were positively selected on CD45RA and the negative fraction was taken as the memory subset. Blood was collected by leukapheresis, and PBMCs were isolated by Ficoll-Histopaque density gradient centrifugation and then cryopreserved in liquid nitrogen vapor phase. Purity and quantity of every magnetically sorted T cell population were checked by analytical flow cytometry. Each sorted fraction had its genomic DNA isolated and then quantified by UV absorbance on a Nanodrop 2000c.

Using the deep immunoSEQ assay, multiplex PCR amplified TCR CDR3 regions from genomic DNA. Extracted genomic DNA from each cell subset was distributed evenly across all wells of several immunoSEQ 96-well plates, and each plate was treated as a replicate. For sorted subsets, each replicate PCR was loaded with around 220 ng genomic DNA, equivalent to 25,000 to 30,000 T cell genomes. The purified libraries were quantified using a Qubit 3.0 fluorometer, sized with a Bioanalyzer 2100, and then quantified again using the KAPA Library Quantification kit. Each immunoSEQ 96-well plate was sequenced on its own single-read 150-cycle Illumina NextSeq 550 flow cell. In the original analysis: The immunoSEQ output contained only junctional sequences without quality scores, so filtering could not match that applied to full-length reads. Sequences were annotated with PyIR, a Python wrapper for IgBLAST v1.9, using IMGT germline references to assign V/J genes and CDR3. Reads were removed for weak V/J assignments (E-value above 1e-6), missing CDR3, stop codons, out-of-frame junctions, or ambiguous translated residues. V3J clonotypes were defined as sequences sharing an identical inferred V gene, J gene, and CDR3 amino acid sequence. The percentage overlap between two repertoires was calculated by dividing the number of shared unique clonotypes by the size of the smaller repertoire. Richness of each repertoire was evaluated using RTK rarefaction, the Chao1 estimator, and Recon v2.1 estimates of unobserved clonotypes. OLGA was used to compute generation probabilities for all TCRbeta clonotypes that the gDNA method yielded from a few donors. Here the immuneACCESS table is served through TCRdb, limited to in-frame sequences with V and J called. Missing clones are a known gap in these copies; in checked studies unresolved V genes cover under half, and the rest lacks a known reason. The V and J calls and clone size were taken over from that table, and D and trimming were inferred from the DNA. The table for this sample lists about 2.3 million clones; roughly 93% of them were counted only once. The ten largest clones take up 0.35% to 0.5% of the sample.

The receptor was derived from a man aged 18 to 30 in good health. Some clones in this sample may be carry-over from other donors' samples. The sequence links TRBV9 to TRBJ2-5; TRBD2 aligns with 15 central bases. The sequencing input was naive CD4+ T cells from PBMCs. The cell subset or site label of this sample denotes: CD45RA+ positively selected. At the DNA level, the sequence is TGTGCCAGCAGCGTGGGGACTAGCGGGAGGCTGGAGACCCAGTACTTC. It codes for CASSVGTSGRLETQYF.